This T cell receptor beta chain comes out of a study of shared clonotypes between healthy human individuals. As regards this clone: Its specificity is unknown.

The table came from immunoSEQ multiplex PCR; TCRdb's copy has only in-frame clones and leaves some out. This table has around 2.1 million clones, approximately 95% appearing once. Overall study results and limits: Sharing across four donors was seen in around 5.1% of naive CD4 clonotypes. Limited genetic and exposure-history diversity came from having few donors.

V lost 3 bases and J lost 3, with 9 bases in between. This CDR3 spans 14 amino acids. Germline assignment: CDR1 SEHNR and CDR2 FQNEAQ (reference sequence). This receptor was obtained from a man aged 18 to 35 in good health. The chain has TRBV7-9 and TRBJ1-5; D not certain. Sequencing used naive CD4+ T cells sorted from blood. Subset of the sample: CD45RA+ positively selected. DNA for the CDR3: TGTGCCAGCAGCTTCGACAAGCCCAATCAGCCCCAGCATTTT. Its translation is CASSFDKPNQPQHF.